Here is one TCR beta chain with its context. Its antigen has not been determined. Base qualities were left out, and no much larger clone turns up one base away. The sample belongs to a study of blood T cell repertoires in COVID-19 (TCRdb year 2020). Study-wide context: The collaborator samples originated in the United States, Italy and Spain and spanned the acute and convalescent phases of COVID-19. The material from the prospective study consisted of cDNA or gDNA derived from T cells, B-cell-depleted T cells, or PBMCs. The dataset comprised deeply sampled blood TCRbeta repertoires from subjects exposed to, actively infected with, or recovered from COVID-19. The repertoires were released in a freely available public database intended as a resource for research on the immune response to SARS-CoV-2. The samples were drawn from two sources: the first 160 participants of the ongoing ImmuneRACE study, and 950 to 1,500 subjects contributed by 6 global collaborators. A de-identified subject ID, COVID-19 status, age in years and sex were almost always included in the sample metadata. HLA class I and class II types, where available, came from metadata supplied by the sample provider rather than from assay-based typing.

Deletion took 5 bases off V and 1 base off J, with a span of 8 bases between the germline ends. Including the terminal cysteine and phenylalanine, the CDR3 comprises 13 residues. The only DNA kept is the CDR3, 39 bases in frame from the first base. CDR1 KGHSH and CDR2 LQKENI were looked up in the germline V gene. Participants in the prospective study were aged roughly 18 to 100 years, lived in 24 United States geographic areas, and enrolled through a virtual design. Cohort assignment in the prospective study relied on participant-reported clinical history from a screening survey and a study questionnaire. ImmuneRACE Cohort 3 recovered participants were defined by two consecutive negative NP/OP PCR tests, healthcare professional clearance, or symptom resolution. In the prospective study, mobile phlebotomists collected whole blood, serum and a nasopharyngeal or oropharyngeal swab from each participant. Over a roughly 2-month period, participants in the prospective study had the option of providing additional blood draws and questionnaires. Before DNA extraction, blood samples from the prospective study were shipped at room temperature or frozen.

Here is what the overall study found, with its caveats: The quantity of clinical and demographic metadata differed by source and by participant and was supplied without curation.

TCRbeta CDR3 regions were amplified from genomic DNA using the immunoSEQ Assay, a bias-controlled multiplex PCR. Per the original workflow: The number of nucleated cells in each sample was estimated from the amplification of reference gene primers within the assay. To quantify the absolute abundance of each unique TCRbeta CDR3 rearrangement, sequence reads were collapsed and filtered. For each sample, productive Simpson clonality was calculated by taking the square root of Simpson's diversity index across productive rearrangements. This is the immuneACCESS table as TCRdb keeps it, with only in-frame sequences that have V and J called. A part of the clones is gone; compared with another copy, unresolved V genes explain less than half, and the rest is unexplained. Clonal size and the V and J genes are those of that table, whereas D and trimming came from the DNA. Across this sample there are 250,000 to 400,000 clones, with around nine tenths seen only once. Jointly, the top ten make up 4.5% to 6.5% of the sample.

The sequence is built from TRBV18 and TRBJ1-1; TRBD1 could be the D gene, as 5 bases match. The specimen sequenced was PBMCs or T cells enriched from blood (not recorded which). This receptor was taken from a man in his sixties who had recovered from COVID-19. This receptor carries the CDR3 CASSLQANTEAFF. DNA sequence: TGTGCCAGCTCATTACAGGCGAACACTGAAGCTTTCTTT.